Below are 20 T cell receptor beta chains sequenced from a single sample in a study of blood T cell repertoires in COVID-19. Profiling relied on immunoSEQ multiplex PCR, and the TCRdb table lists in-frame clones only, not all of them. The profile shows 14,000 or so clones, roughly 72% of them singletons. Sequencing was performed on peripheral blood. The receptors were sampled from a man in his 70s with acute or convalescent COVID-19.

V gene TRBV28 combines with J gene TRBJ2-5, with 11 bases fitting TRBD1. Germline V lookup: CDR1 MDHEN, CDR2 SYDVKM. Trimming cost V 5 bases and J 10 bases; bases outside gene matches: 9. The CDR3 runs 14 residues. CDR3 DNA sequence: TGTGCCAGCAGTCCCGGGACAGGGGGGTCTCACCAGTACTTC. It is translated as CASSPGTGGSHQYF. Full variable domain (rest looked up from reference TRBV28 and TRBJ2-5): DVKVTQSSRYLVKRTGEKVFLECVQDMDHENMFWYRQDPGLGLRLIYFSYDVKMKEKGDIPEGYSVSREKKERFSLILESASTNQTSMYLCASSPGTGGSHQYFGPGTRLLVL.

The chain has TRBV11-2 and TRBJ2-5, with D maybe TRBD2 (6 bases). V was clipped by 1 base and J by 2 bases, with 11 bases between them. CDR1 is SGHAT and CDR2 is FQNNGV in the germline V gene. The CDR3 is 15 residues long. In DNA form, the CDR3 reads TGTGCCAGCAGCTTAGTTGGGACTGGTCAAGAGACCCAGTACTTC. Its translation: CASSLVGTGQETQYF. Variable domain in full (rest from reference TRBV11-2 and TRBJ2-5): EAGVAQSPRYKIIEKRQSVAFWCNPISGHATLYWYQQILGQGPKLLIQFQNNGVVDDSQLPKDRFSAERLKGVDSTLKIQPAKLEDSAVYLCASSLVGTGQETQYFGPGTRLLVL.

The chain carries TRBV10-3 and TRBJ2-7; D uncertain. Germline values: CDR1 ENHRY, CDR2 SYGVKD. This CDR3 contains 15 residues. The V end lost 0 bases, the J end lost 2 bases, and 11 bases lay between the germline ends. The CDR3 sequence is CAISESKVGAYEQYF. The DNA of the CDR3 is TGTGCCATCAGTGAGTCGAAAGTAGGAGCCTACGAGCAGTACTTC.

V usage is TRBV14 and J usage is TRBJ1-2; possible D gene TRBD1, 6 bases. Germline V CDR1 and CDR2: SGHDN, FVKESK. V lost 3 bases and J lost 3, with 8 bases in between. The CDR3 totals 13 residues. The CDR3 nucleotides are TGTGCCAGCAGCCAGAACAGGGACTATGGCTACACCTTC. This codes for CASSQNRDYGYTF. Complete variable domain (other parts from reference TRBV14 and TRBJ1-2): EAGVTQFPSHSVIEKGQTVTLRCDPISGHDNLYWYRRVMGKEIKFLLHFVKESKQDESGMPNNRFLAERTGGTYSTLKVQPAELEDSGVYFCASSQNRDYGYTFGSGTRLTVV.

V is TRBV6-6 and J is TRBJ1-1; D remains unclear. V lost 8 bases, J lost 6 bases, and 10 bases lay in between. Germline V gene sequence: CDR1 MNHNY, CDR2 SVGAGI (reference sequence). The CDR3 totals 11 residues. The CDR3 is CASRHEAEAFF. CDR3 sequence (DNA): TGTGCCAGCCGGCACGAGGCTGAAGCTTTCTTT.

This chain uses TRBV5-6 with TRBJ2-2; 13 bases are a match to TRBD2. The CDR3 length is 15 residues. Germline assignment: CDR1 SGHDT and CDR2 YYEEEE. V dropped 5 bases and J dropped 6; count of bases not matched to a gene: 4. The CDR3 loop reads CASRRLAGGPGELFF. The CDR3 DNA follows: TGTGCCAGCAGAAGACTAGCGGGGGGCCCCGGGGAGCTGTTTTTT.

This clone is judged medium-sized. This chain connects TRBV4-3 to TRBJ2-1, with D tentatively TRBD1 (5 bases). V lost 5 bases and J 1 base, leaving 9 bases between the germline ends. CDR3 length: 14 residues. CDR1 is LGHNA and CDR2 is YSLEER in the germline V gene. The CDR3 nucleotides are TGCGCCAGCAGCGTGACAGATTCCTACAATGAGCAGTTCTTC. Its translation is CASSVTDSYNEQFF.

V usage is TRBV15 and J usage is TRBJ2-3; D possibly corresponds to TRBD2 (6 bases). Germline V CDR1 and CDR2: LNHNV, YYDKDF (reference sequence). Trimming took off 1 base at V and 6 bases at J, with 14 bases between the two ends. The length of the CDR3 is 15 residues. The CDR3 region has the DNA TGTGCCACCAGCAGAGGGGCGACTAGAGCTGATACGCAGTATTTT. Translating it yields CATSRGATRADTQYF.

The CDR3 sequence is CASSPGTAFYEQYF. CDR3 sequence (DNA): TGTGCCAGCAGCCCTGGGACAGCCTTCTACGAGCAGTACTTC. The chain carries TRBV28 and TRBJ2-7; 7 nucleotides agree with TRBD1. Germline V lookup: CDR1 MDHEN, CDR2 SYDVKM. Unmatched junction bases numbered 8, after V lost 6 bases and J lost 3 bases. The CDR3 has 14 residues.

This chain uses TRBV5-6 with TRBJ1-1; D remains ambiguous. Germline CDR1 is SGHDT and CDR2 is YYEEEE. Trimming took 4 bases from V and 0 from J, leaving 7 bases between them. CDR3 length: 13 residues. The CDR3, as DNA: TGTGCCAGCAGCGAGGATTTGAACACTGAAGCTTTCTTT. This translates into CASSEDLNTEAFF.

This chain joins TRBV30 and TRBJ1-1, with D maybe TRBD1 (5 bases). Germline assignment: CDR1 GTSNPN and CDR2 SVGIG (reference sequence). V lost 3 bases to trimming and J lost 4 bases, with 12 bases between them. This CDR3 comprises 13 residues. CDR3 in amino acids: CAWSRGGGTEAFF. Written as DNA, the CDR3 is TGTGCCTGGAGCCGGGGGGGAGGCACTGAAGCTTTCTTT. Combining the CDR3 with reference TRBV30 and TRBJ1-1 gives the whole variable domain SQTIHQWPATLVQPVGSPLSLECTVEGTSNPNLYWYRQAAGRGLQLLFYSVGIGQISSEVPQNLSASRPQDRQFILSSKKLLLSDSGFYLCAWSRGGGTEAFFGQGTRLTVV.

This clone appeared once. V is TRBV5-8 and J is TRBJ1-2; 7 bases agree with TRBD1. Unmatched junction bases numbered 7, after V lost 0 bases and J lost 2 bases. There are 16 residues in the CDR3. CDR1 SGHTS and CDR2 YDEGEE come from the germline V gene. CDR3 sequence reads: CASSLGGTATNYGYTF. CDR3 coding DNA: TGTGCCAGCAGCTTGGGAGGGACAGCGACCAACTATGGCTACACCTTC.

The V and J genes are TRBV13 and TRBJ2-7; possible D gene TRBD1, 5 bases. Trimming stripped 0 bases from V and 3 bases from J, with 6 bases between. Germline assignment: CDR1 PRHDT and CDR2 FYEKMQ (reference sequence). The CDR3 covers 13 residues. CDR3 protein: CASSLGRDYEQYF. The CDR3 DNA follows: TGTGCCAGCAGCTTAGGCAGGGACTACGAGCAGTACTTC.

The chain employs TRBV6-1 and TRBJ1-4; D perhaps matches TRBD1 (5 bases). Deletions cut 3 bases from V and 7 bases from J, with 15 bases between. This CDR3 is 15 amino acids long. Germline CDR1 and CDR2: MNHNS and SASEGT. The CDR3 DNA is TGTGCCAGCAGTGACAACGCCGGGGGAGGTGAAAAACTGTTTTTT. Amino acid sequence: CASSDNAGGGEKLFF.

This chain connects TRBV6-5 to TRBJ2-1; D possibly corresponds to TRBD2 (6 bases). CDR1 is MNHEY, CDR2 SVGAGI, per germline. The CDR3 is made up of 14 amino acids. The V and J ends lost 7 bases and 5 bases respectively, with 15 bases between them. CDR3 nucleotides: TGTGCCAGCATGAGAGACGGGAGCAACAATGAGCAGTTCTTC. It translates to CASMRDGSNNEQFF.

This chain links TRBV7-2 with TRBJ2-3; D gene ambiguous. V was cut by 3 bases and J by 1 base, with 5 bases left in between. This CDR3 has 13 residues. Germline CDR1 is SGHTA and CDR2 is FQGNSA. CDR3 amino acids: CASSFRGTDTQYF. CDR3 in DNA: TGTGCCAGCAGCTTTCGGGGCACAGATACGCAGTATTTT. Based on the CDR3 plus reference TRBV7-2 and TRBJ2-3, the full variable domain is GAGVSQSPSNKVTEKGKDVELRCDPISGHTALYWYRQSLGQGLEFLIYFQGNSAPDKSGLPSDRFSAERTGGSVSTLTIQRTQQEDSAVYLCASSFRGTDTQYFGPGTRLTVL.

The V and J genes are TRBV6-6 and TRBJ2-3; 10 nucleotides align to TRBD2. The CDR3 contains 17 residues. Trimming took 5 bases from V and 5 from J; bases not matched to a gene: 13. The germline V gene has CDR1 MNHNY and CDR2 SVGAGI (reference sequence). DNA for the CDR3: TGTGCCAGCAGTCACACTCGGTCTAGCGGGAGAGTAGATACGCAGTATTTT. Protein: CASSHTRSSGRVDTQYF.

This chain uses TRBV7-2 with TRBJ1-5; a possible D gene is TRBD1 (6 bases). Germline assignment: CDR1 SGHTA and CDR2 FQGNSA. Trimming left V 5 bases short and J 0 bases short, with 14 bases between. This CDR3 comprises 16 residues. This CDR3 reads CASSPQGFLSNQPQHF. In DNA form, the CDR3 reads TGTGCCAGCAGCCCACAGGGCTTCCTTAGCAATCAGCCCCAGCATTTT.

The sample holds a few counts of this clone. The CDR3 reads CASTISGSSYNEQFF. DNA of the CDR3: TGTGCCAGCACCATCTCGGGGAGCTCCTACAATGAGCAGTTCTTC. The V call is TRBV6-5, the J call TRBJ2-1; D possibly corresponds to TRBD2 (5 bases). This CDR3 contains 15 residues. In germline, CDR1 is MNHEY, CDR2 SVGAGI. The germline V and J ends were trimmed by 7 bases and 0 bases, with 13 bases remaining between them.

This chain's CDR3 is CASQVLGNTIYF. The CDR3 DNA reads TGTGCCAGCCAGGTTTTAGGAAACACCATATATTTT. V usage is TRBV7-9 and J usage is TRBJ1-3; D is undetermined. The germline V gene has CDR1 SEHNR and CDR2 FQNEAQ (reference sequence). The CDR3 is 12 residues long. V was clipped by 8 bases and J by 4 bases, with 9 bases between them.